This TCR beta chain was retrieved from a study of blood T cell repertoires in COVID-19. On the study more broadly: Donors in the United States, Italy and Spain gave samples during acute or convalescent COVID-19.

Data came from immunoSEQ multiplex PCR; TCRdb stores just in-frame clones and leaves some out. The table records under 75,000 clones, 70% to 75% of them present only once. The CDR3 totals 17 residues. With 1 base clipped from V and 2 bases from J, the junction kept 9 bases outside the gene matches. Germline V gene lookup returns CDR1 MNHNS and CDR2 SASEGT. Sequencing used peripheral blood. The TCR sequence derives from a woman between 50 and 59 years old with active or convalescent COVID-19. The rearrangement uses TRBV6-1 and TRBJ2-7; 9 bases agree with TRBD1. Written as DNA, the CDR3 is TGTGCCAGCAGTGAAGTGGGCGGGACAGGGTCCCCCTACGAGCAGTACTTC. Amino acid sequence: CASSEVGGTGSPYEQYF.